Each of the 17 T cell receptor beta chains below was sequenced from the same sample in a study of OX40 agonist ivuxolimab in advanced cancers. Using immunoSEQ multiplex PCR, the repertoire was profiled, and TCRdb retains in-frame clones only, with some absent. This sample has 55,000 to 80,000 clones, with around 84% found just once. The sample in question was CD4+ or CD8+ T cells sorted from blood, obtained in a trial of the OX40 agonist ivuxolimab. The receptors derive from an adult with an advanced solid tumor such as melanoma, head and neck, liver or kidney cancer.

The chain recombines TRBV28 with TRBJ2-3, with unresolved D. The CDR3 spans 14 residues. The germline V and J ends were trimmed by 3 bases and 3 bases, with 10 bases remaining between them. Germline CDR1 and CDR2: MDHEN and SYDVKM. The CDR3 DNA sequence: TGTGCCAGCAGTTTCGCGAGGCGGACAGATACGCAGTATTTT. Amino acid sequence: CASSFARRTDTQYF.

The rearrangement links TRBV30 to TRBJ1-6; D gene uncertain. The length of the CDR3 is 13 residues. CDR1 is GTSNPN, CDR2 SVGIG, per germline (reference sequence). Trimming left V 0 bases short and J 6 bases short, with 6 bases between. The CDR3 loop is CAWSVGGNSPLHF. The CDR3 DNA sequence: TGTGCCTGGAGTGTAGGAGGTAATTCACCCCTCCACTTT.

The chain employs TRBV5-1 and TRBJ1-2; 7 bases align to TRBD1. The junction had 4 bases not matched to a gene; V was cut back by 0 bases and J by 8 bases. CDR3 size: 13 residues. CDR1 is SGHRS, CDR2 YFSETQ, per germline. The CDR3 sequence is CASSLGRTGGYTF. CDR3 in DNA: TGCGCCAGCAGCTTGGGCAGGACAGGCGGCTACACCTTC.

The rearrangement links TRBV29-1 to TRBJ2-1; maybe TRBD1 (5 bases). CDR3 length equals 13 residues. Between the trimmed V and J ends, which lost 0 bases and 6 bases, there was a span of 9 bases. Germline CDR1 SQVTM, CDR2 ANQGSEA. CDR3 protein: CSVEDPGSNEQFF. CDR3 nucleotide sequence: TGCAGCGTTGAAGACCCAGGGTCCAATGAGCAGTTCTTC.

V is TRBV29-1 and J is TRBJ1-3, with 7 bases fitting TRBD1. Germline values: CDR1 SQVTM, CDR2 ANQGSEA. CDR3 length equals 13 residues. V gave up 7 bases and J gave up 3 bases; unmatched junction bases: 6. The CDR3 loop reads CSALDRDGNTIYF. In DNA, the CDR3 is TGCAGCGCGCTCGACAGGGATGGAAACACCATATATTTT.

V and J are TRBV10-3 and TRBJ2-1; 10 positions agree with TRBD1. This CDR3 comprises 14 residues. Trimming took 6 bases from V and 8 from J; bases not matched to a gene: 7. Germline lookup yields CDR1 ENHRY and CDR2 SYGVKD. The CDR3 protein is CAIRQGTGVDEQFF. CDR3 nucleotide sequence: TGTGCCATCAGGCAGGGGACAGGGGTAGATGAGCAGTTCTTC.

This chain joins TRBV19 and TRBJ1-2; tentative D call: TRBD1 (5 bases). The germline gives CDR1 LNHDA, CDR2 SQIVND (reference sequence). There are 13 residues in the CDR3. Between the trimmed V and J ends, which lost 11 bases and 5 bases, there was a span of 18 bases. CDR3 amino acids: CAGRDGNGYGYTF. In nucleotides, the CDR3 is TGTGCCGGCCGGGACGGGAATGGGTATGGCTACACCTTC.

The sample holds one count of this clone. The chain is built from TRBV18 and TRBJ2-7; D is unclear. The germline gives CDR1 KGHSH, CDR2 LQKENI. Trimming pared 2 bases from V and 11 bases from J, leaving 10 bases between. This CDR3 has 11 amino acids. The CDR3 coding sequence is TGTGCCAGCTCACCAAACGGAGAGAAGTACTTC. It translates to CASSPNGEKYF.

The gene calls are TRBV5-1 and TRBJ1-5; D remains ambiguous. V was pared by 4 bases and J by 1 base, with 6 bases between. This CDR3 comprises 13 residues. The germline V gene encodes CDR1 SGHRS and CDR2 YFSETQ. CDR3 protein: CASSPDSNQPQHF. The CDR3 bases are TGCGCCAGCAGCCCAGACAGCAATCAGCCCCAGCATTTT.

This chain links TRBV6-1 with TRBJ1-4, with 8 bases matching TRBD1. Trimming cost V 3 bases and J 5 bases; bases outside gene matches: 5. CDR1 and CDR2 from the germline V gene are MNHNS and SASEGT. The CDR3 runs to 15 residues. The CDR3 coding sequence is TGTGCCAGCAGTGACCAGACAGGGGCGAATGAAAAACTGTTTTTT. Translating gives CASSDQTGANEKLFF.

J is TRBJ2-1 and V is TRBV7-3; the D is unclear. Germline lookup yields CDR1 SGHTA and CDR2 FQGTGA. V lost 2 bases to trimming and J lost 8 bases, with 10 bases between them. The CDR3 consists of 13 residues. The DNA for the CDR3 is TGTGCCAGCAGCTTATGGAGTGAGGATGAGCAGTTCTTC. It codes for CASSLWSEDEQFF.

The V and J genes are TRBV6-5 and TRBJ1-1; perhaps TRBD1 as D (5 bases). Trimming pared 3 bases from V and 4 bases from J, leaving 9 bases between. The CDR3 has 13 amino acids. CDR1 MNHEY and CDR2 SVGAGI come from the germline V gene. CDR3 residues: CASSYPGGTEAFF. The CDR3 DNA sequence: TGTGCCAGCAGTTATCCCGGGGGCACTGAAGCTTTCTTT.

The rearrangement joins TRBV19 to TRBJ2-2; no clear D. In germline, CDR1 is LNHDA, CDR2 SQIVND (reference sequence). This CDR3 region has 13 residues. Trimming shortened V by 7 bases and J by 1 base, and 7 bases separated the two germline ends. The CDR3 here is CASKALNTGELFF. The CDR3 DNA reads as TGTGCCAGTAAGGCTTTGAACACCGGGGAGCTGTTTTTT.

V gene TRBV6-6 combines with J gene TRBJ1-1, with D tentatively TRBD1 (5 bases). The CDR3 length is 14 residues. Trimming removed 5 bases at V and 4 bases at J, with 14 bases between. CDR1 is MNHNY and CDR2 is SVGAGI in the germline V gene (reference sequence). CDR3 sequence: CASSKVKGTTEAFF. CDR3 coding DNA: TGTGCCAGCAGTAAGGTAAAGGGGACCACTGAAGCTTTCTTT.

The chain joins TRBV7-2 to TRBJ2-7; perhaps TRBD2 as D (6 bases). With 6 bases removed from V and 1 base from J, the gap between germline ends came to 16 bases. From germline, CDR1 is SGHTA and CDR2 FQGNSA. The CDR3 has 15 residues. In nucleotides, the CDR3 is TGTGCCAGCAGTTCGGGAGCGTGGGCATCCTACGAGCAGTACTTC. It specifies CASSSGAWASYEQYF.

The chain carries TRBV7-3 and TRBJ2-1; TRBD1 is a possible D gene (6 bases). In germline, CDR1 is SGHTA, CDR2 FQGTGA. V was cut by 2 bases and J by 7 bases, with 12 bases left in between. This CDR3 has 14 amino acids. The CDR3 loop is CASSLGQPGNEQFF. The CDR3 nucleotides read TGTGCCAGCAGCTTAGGACAGCCTGGGAATGAGCAGTTCTTC.

The CDR3 DNA is TGTGCCAGCAGTTTGACAGGGGGCGTTGGCTACACCTTC. As protein: CASSLTGGVGYTF. The V and J genes are TRBV28 and TRBJ1-2, with 10 bases aligning to TRBD1. This CDR3 region has 13 residues. Germline V gives CDR1 MDHEN, CDR2 SYDVKM. After removal of 3 bases from V and 7 bases from J, the junction contained 2 bases not matched to a gene.